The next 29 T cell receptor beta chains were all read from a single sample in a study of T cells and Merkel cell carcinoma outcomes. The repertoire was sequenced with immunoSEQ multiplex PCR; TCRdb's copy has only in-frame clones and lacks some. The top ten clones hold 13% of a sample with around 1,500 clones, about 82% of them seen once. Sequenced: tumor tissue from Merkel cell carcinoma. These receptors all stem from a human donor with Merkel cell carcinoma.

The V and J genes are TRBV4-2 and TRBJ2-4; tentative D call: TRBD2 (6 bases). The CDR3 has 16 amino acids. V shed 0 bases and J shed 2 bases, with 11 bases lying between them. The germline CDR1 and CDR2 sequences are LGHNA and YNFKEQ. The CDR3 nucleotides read TGTGCCAGCAGCCAAGATATTGGGAGGCCCAAAAACATTCAGTACTTC. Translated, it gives CASSQDIGRPKNIQYF.

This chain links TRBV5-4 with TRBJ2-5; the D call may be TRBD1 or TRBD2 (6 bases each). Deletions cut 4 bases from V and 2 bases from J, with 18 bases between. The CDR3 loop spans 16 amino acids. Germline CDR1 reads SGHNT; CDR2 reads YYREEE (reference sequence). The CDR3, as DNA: TGTGCCAGCAGCCCGGCCGTCCAGGGGAGGCAAGAGACCCAGTACTTC. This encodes CASSPAVQGRQETQYF.

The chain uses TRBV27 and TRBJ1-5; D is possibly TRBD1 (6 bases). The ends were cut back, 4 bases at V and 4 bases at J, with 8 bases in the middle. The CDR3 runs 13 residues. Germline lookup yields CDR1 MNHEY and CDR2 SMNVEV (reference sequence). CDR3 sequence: CASSWGPNQPQHF. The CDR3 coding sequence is TGTGCCAGCAGTTGGGGGCCTAATCAGCCCCAGCATTTT.

CDR3 DNA: TGTGCCAGCAGCGTACCGGGACGGTGGACCTACGAGCAGTACTTC. Protein: CASSVPGRWTYEQYF. This chain joins TRBV7-8 and TRBJ2-7, with D tentatively TRBD1 or TRBD2 (5 bases each). CDR3 length equals 15 residues. V was cut by 5 bases and J by 2 bases, with 16 bases left in between. CDR1 and CDR2 from the germline V gene are SGHVS and FQNEAQ.

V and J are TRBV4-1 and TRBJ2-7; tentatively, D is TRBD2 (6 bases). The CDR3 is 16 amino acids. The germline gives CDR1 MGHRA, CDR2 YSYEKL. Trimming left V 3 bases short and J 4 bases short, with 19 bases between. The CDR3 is CASSHPLRGGGYEQYF. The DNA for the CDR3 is TGCGCCAGCAGCCATCCCCTTAGGGGCGGAGGGTACGAGCAGTACTTC.

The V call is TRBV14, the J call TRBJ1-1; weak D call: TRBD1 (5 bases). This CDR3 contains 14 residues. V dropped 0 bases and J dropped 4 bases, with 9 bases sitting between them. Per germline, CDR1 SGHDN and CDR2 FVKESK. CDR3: CASSQDLTGTEAFF. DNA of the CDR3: TGTGCCAGCAGCCAAGATCTTACAGGCACTGAAGCTTTCTTT. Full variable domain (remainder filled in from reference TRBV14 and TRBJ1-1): EAGVTQFPSHSVIEKGQTVTLRCDPISGHDNLYWYRRVMGKEIKFLLHFVKESKQDESGMPNNRFLAERTGGTYSTLKVQPAELEDSGVYFCASSQDLTGTEAFFGQGTRLTVV.

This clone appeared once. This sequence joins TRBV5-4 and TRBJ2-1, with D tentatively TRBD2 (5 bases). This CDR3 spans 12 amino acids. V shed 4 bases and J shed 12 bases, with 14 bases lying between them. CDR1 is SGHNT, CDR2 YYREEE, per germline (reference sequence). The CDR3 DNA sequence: TGTGCCAGCAGCCCCATGGAGAGCGGGCAGTTCTTC. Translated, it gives CASSPMESGQFF.

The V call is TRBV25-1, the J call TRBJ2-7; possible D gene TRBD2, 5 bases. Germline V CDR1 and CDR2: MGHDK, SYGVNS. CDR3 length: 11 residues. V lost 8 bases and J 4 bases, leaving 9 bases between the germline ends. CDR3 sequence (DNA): TGTGCCAGCTTCGGCGGGTACGAGCAGTACTTC. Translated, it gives CASFGGYEQYF.

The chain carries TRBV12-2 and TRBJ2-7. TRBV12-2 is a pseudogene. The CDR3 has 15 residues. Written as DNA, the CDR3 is TGTGCAAGTCGATTACCTTTTAGGATTTTCTACGAGCAGTACTTC. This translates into CASRLPFRIFYEQYF.

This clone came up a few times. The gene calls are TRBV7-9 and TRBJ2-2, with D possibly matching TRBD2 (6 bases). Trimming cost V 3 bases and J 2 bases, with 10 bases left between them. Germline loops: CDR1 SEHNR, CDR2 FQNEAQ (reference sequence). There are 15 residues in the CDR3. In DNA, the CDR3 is TGTGCCAGCAGCTTCGCCGGACTAAACACCGGGGAGCTGTTTTTT. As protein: CASSFAGLNTGELFF.

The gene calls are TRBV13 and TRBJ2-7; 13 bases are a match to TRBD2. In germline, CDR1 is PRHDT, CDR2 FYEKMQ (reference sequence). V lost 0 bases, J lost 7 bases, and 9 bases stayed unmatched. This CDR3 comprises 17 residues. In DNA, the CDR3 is TGTGCCAGCAGCTTAGGCCTCGGACTAGCGGGAGCATTGGAGCAGTACTTC. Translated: CASSLGLGLAGALEQYF.

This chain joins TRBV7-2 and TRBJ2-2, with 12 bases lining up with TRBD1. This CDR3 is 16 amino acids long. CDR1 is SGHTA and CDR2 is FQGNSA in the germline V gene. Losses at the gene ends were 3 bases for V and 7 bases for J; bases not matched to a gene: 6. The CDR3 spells CASSFTGTGGGGELFF. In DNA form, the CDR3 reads TGTGCCAGCAGCTTCACCGGGACAGGGGGCGGCGGGGAGCTGTTTTTT. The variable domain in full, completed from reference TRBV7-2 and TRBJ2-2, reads GAGVSQSPSNKVTEKGKDVELRCDPISGHTALYWYRQSLGQGLEFLIYFQGNSAPDKSGLPSDRFSAERTGGSVSTLTIQRTQQEDSAVYLCASSFTGTGGGGELFFGEGSRLTVL.

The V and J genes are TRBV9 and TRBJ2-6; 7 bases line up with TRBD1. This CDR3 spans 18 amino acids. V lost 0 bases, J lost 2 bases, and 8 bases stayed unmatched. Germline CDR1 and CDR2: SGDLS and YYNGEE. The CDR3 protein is CASSVAGTAYTGANVLTF. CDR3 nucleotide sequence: TGTGCCAGCAGCGTAGCGGGGACAGCTTACACTGGGGCCAACGTCCTGACTTTC.

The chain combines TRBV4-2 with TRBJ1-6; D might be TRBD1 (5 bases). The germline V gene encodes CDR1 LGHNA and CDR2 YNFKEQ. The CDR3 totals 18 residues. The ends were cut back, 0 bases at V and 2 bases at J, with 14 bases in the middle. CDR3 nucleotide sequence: TGTGCCAGCAGCCAAGACGGGGGAGACAGAACCTATAATTCACCCCTCCACTTT. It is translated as CASSQDGGDRTYNSPLHF.

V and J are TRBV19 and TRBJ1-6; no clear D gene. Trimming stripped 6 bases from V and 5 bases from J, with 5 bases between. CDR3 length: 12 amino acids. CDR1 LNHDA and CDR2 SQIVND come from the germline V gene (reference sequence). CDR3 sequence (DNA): TGTGCCAGTAGACTGGATAATTCACCCCTCCACTTT. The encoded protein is CASRLDNSPLHF.

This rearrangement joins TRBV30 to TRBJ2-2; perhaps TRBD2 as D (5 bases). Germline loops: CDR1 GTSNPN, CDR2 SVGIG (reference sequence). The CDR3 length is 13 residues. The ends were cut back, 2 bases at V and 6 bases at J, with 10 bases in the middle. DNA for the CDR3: TGTGCCTGGAGTTTCGGGGTACCCGGGGAGCTGTTTTTT. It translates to CAWSFGVPGELFF.

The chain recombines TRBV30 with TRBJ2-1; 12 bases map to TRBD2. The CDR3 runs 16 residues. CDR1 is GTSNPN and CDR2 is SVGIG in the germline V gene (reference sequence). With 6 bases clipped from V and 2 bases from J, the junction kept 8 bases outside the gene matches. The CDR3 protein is CACSLAGGPPYNEQFF. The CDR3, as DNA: TGTGCCTGCTCGCTAGCGGGAGGGCCCCCCTACAATGAGCAGTTCTTC.

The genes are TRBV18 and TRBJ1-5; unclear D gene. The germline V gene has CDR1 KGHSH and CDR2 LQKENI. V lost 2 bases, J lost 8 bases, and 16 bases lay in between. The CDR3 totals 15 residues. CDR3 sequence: CASSPKFLSGEPQHF. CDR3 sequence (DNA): TGTGCCAGCTCACCAAAATTCCTCTCCGGGGAGCCCCAGCATTTT.

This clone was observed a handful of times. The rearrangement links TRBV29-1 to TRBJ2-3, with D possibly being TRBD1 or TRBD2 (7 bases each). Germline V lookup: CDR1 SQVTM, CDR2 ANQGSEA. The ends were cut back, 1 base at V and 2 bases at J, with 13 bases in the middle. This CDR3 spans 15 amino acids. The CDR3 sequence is CSVEAQGGPTDTQYF. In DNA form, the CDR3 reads TGCAGCGTTGAAGCCCAGGGGGGGCCCACAGATACGCAGTATTTT.

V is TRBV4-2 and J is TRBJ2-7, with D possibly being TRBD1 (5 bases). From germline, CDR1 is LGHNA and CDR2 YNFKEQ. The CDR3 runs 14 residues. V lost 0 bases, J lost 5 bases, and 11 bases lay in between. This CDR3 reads CASSQDSATDEQYF. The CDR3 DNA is TGTGCCAGCAGCCAAGACTCGGCGACAGACGAGCAGTACTTC.

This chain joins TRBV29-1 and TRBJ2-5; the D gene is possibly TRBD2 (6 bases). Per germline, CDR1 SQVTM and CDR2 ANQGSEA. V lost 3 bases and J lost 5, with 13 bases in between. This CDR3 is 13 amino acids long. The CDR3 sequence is CSVEVLGRETQYF. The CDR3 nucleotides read TGCAGCGTTGAGGTCCTAGGGAGGGAGACCCAGTACTTC.

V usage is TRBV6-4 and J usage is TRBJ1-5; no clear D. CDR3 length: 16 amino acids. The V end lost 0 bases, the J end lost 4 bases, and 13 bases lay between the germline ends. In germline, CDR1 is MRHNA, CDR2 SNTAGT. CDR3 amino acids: CASSDSKSGWNQPQHF. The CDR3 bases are TGTGCCAGCAGTGACTCGAAATCGGGGTGGAATCAGCCCCAGCATTTT.

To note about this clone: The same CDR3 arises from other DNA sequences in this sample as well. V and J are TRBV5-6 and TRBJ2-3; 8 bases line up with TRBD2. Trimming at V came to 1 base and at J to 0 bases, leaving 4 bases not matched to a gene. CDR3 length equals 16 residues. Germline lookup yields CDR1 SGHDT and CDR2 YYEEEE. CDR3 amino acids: CASSLWRGASTDTQYF. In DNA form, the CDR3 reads TGTGCCAGCAGCTTGTGGCGGGGGGCTAGCACAGATACGCAGTATTTT.

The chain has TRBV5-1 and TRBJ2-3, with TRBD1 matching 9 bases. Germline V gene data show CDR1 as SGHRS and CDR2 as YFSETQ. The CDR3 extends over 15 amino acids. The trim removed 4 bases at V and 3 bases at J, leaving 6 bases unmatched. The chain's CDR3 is CASSLGQGKTDTQYF. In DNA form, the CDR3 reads TGCGCCAGCAGCCTTGGACAGGGGAAGACAGATACGCAGTATTTT. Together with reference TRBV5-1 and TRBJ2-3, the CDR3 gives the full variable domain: KAGVTQTPRYLIKTRGQQVTLSCSPISGHRSVSWYQQTPGQGLQFLFEYFSETQRNKGNFPGRFSGRQFSNSRSEMNVSTLELGDSALYLCASSLGQGKTDTQYFGPGTRLTVL.

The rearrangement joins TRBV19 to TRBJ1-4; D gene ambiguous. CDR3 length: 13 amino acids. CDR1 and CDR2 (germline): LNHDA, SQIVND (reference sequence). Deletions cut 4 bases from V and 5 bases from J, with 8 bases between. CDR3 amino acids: CASSTGANEKLFF. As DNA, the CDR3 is TGTGCCAGTAGTACAGGCGCAAATGAAAAACTGTTTTTT.

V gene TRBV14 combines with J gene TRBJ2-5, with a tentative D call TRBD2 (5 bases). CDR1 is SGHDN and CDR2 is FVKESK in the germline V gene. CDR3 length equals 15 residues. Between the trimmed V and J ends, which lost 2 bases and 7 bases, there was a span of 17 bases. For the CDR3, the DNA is TGTGCCAGCAGCCAAAGGCCGGGGTCGGACGCGACCCAGTACTTC. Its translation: CASSQRPGSDATQYF.

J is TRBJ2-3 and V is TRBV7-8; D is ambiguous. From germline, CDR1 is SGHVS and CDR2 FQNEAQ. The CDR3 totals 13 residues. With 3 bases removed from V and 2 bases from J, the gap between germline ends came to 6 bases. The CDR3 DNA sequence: TGTGCCAGCAGCTTTCACATCACAGATACGCAGTATTTT. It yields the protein CASSFHITDTQYF. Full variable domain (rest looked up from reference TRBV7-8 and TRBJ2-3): GAGVSQSPRYKVAKRGQDVALRCDPISGHVSLFWYQQALGQGPEFLTYFQNEAQLDKSGLPSDRFFAERPEGSVSTLKIQRTQQEDSAVYLCASSFHITDTQYFGPGTRLTVL.

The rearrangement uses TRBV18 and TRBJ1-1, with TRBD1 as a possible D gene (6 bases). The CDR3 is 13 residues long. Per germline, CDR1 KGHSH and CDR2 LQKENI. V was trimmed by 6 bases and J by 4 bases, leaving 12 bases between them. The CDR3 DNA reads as TGTGCCAGCTCGGCTCTAGGGGGCACTGAAGCTTTCTTT. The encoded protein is CASSALGGTEAFF.

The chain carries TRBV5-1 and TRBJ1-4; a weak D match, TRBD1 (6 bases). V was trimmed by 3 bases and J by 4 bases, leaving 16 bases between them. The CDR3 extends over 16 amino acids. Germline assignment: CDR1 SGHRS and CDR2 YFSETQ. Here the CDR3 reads CASSWGRQGYNEKLFF. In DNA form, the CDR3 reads TGCGCCAGCAGCTGGGGAAGGCAGGGGTATAATGAAAAACTGTTTTTT.